A single sample gave rise to the 3 T cell receptor beta chains below, sequenced in a study of cytomegalovirus exposure and HLA in healthy donors (dated by TCRdb to 2016 to 2017). The protocol used for the library was the immunoSEQ multiplex PCR assay. For the multiplex PCR, a mixture combining 60 forward primers for TCR Vbeta segments and 13 reverse primers for TCR Jbeta segments was used. Entries here come from immuneACCESS through TCRdb and include only in-frame sequences with V and J called. Some clones fail to appear in such tables; in the studies checked, an unresolved V gene covers under half of the shortfall, and the cause of the remainder is unknown. The sample table lists hundreds of thousands of clones, 77% of them with a count of one. The ten largest clones capture 2.7% of the sample. Sequencing was carried out using PBMCs. Receptor source: a woman aged 55-70 years in good health and CMV-seropositive.

The V and J genes are TRBV25-1 and TRBJ1-2; TRBD1 matches at 11 bases. Losses at the gene ends were 3 bases for V and 5 bases for J; bases not matched to a gene: 8. CDR3 length: 16 residues. In germline, CDR1 is MGHDK, CDR2 SYGVNS. CDR3 bases: TGTGCCAGCAGTGACCCACGGACAGGGGGCGCGTATGGCTACACCTTC. Amino acid sequence: CASSDPRTGGAYGYTF.

This chain joins TRBV15 and TRBJ2-7; possible D gene TRBD1, 5 bases. CDR1 is LNHNV, CDR2 YYDKDF, per germline (reference sequence). The CDR3 is 15 residues long. V lost 0 bases to trimming and J lost 2 bases, with 11 bases between them. CDR3 in DNA: TGTGCCACCAGCAGAGATTTTGACAGAACCTACGAGCAGTACTTC. This codes for CATSRDFDRTYEQYF.

This clone was detected a few times. This chain joins TRBV6-5 and TRBJ1-5; possibly TRBD1 for D (5 bases). With 0 bases removed from V and 9 bases from J, the gap between germline ends came to 12 bases. Germline V gene lookup returns CDR1 MNHEY and CDR2 SVGAGI. This CDR3 region has 14 residues. CDR3 in DNA: TGTGCCAGCAGTTACTCAGTGGGGACTGGGCCCCAGCATTTT. Translation: CASSYSVGTGPQHF.